This TCR beta chain is drawn from a study of cytomegalovirus exposure and HLA in healthy donors. Notes on the study in general: Later analysis identified 17,000 or so TCR beta sequences associated with HLA alleles, using a false discovery rate threshold of 0.05.

Use of 60 Vbeta and 13 Jbeta primers characterized the PCR. Assay: immunoSEQ multiplex PCR; the TCRdb copy retains only in-frame clones and omits some. Here the sample spans just under 250,000 clones, around 80% being singletons. Deletions cut 2 bases from V and 1 base from J, with 11 bases between. The CDR3 extends over 15 amino acids. Germline assignment: CDR1 SEHNR and CDR2 FQNEAQ (reference sequence). On this clone itself: What it binds is unknown.

The chain couples TRBV7-9 to TRBJ2-5; maybe TRBD2 (6 bases). The sample consisted of PBMCs. This TCR came from a woman in her thirties or forties in good health and CMV-seropositive. Here the CDR3 reads CASSLFLASQETQYF. The CDR3 DNA reads TGTGCCAGCAGCTTATTCCTAGCGTCCCAAGAGACCCAGTACTTC.